This paragraph covers one TCR beta chain sequence. The data belong to a study of preoperative IRX-2 immunotherapy in early breast cancer. Regarding treatment: preoperative locoregional IRX-2 cytokine immunotherapy. Samples came from a phase Ib trial of preoperative locoregional IRX-2 cytokine immunotherapy. This table comes from immunoSEQ multiplex PCR, and its TCRdb copy is limited to in-frame clones, with some not included. Of roughly 2,800 clones in the sample, over 75% were seen once. The CDR3 contains 16 residues. Germline V gives CDR1 SGHNT, CDR2 YENEEA. V shed 8 bases and J 0 bases; nucleotides not matched to a gene: 12.

The source was tumor tissue, collected after IRX-2 immunotherapy. The chain has TRBV11-3 and TRBJ1-1; 7 bases line up with TRBD1. The TCR comes from a human donor with breast cancer. CDR3 protein: CASGTVRGYMNTEAFF. The CDR3 DNA reads as TGTGCCAGCGGTACGGTCAGGGGGTACATGAACACTGAAGCTTTCTTT.